The clone carrying this T cell receptor (beta chain) turned up a few times. Its antigen is not identified. 13 Jbeta primers and 60 Vbeta primers were used for the PCR. TCRdb's copy holds only in-frame clones and misses some; the assay was immunoSEQ multiplex PCR. In the table there are a few hundred thousand clones, about 75% of which are singletons. This entry belongs to a study of cytomegalovirus exposure and HLA in healthy donors. Findings and limits, study-wide: Sequencing depth across donors, presence/absence analyses assumed, was roughly uniform. There was a cluster of highly shared sequence variants that was likely a sequencing artifact.

This CDR3 is built from 16 residues. V lost 2 bases to trimming and J lost 0 bases, with 11 bases between them. V is TRBV23-1 and J is TRBJ2-1, with D perhaps TRBD2 (5 bases). TRBV23-1 is an ORF, with its function uncertain. The TCR sequence derives from a woman aged 25 to 39 in good health and CMV-seronegative. Sequences were obtained from PBMCs. The DNA for the CDR3 is TGCGCCAGCAGTCAAGTAGGGAGCAGCTCCTACAATGAGCAGTTCTTC. It codes for CASSQVGSSSYNEQFF.